This entry describes one T cell receptor beta chain. Its target is unknown. This entry comes from a study of T cells in Graves' hyperthyroidism and ophthalmopathy. Study-wide results and caveats: Blood samples included most of the expanded thyroid clonotypes exceeding 0.001.

What was amplified from RNA transcripts were TCR beta CDR3 regions. The HTBI set primed first-round TCR CDR3 RT-PCR. TCRdb itself ran the multiplex PCR reads through MiXCR, one entry per CDR3 protein. The sample lists a few hundred thousand distinct CDR3 sequences, less than 25% occurring once. Patients aged 18 to 65 had newly diagnosed hyperthyroidism lasting under 2 months. Patients were excluded for uncontrolled infection, other autoimmune disease, pregnancy or lactation. PBMCs stemmed from about 9.5 ml fresh peripheral blood. This CDR3 contains 13 residues. Trimming shortened V by 3 bases and J by 3 bases, and 8 bases separated the two germline ends. Looked up from germline, CDR1 is MNHEY and CDR2 is SMNVEV (reference sequence).

Specimen: blood. This receptor was taken from a man aged 18 to 30 with Graves' hyperthyroidism. The V call is TRBV27, the J call TRBJ1-2, with D unclear. The CDR3 loop reads CASSFGVHYGYTF. CDR3 in DNA: TGTGCCAGCAGTTTTGGGGTTCACTATGGCTACACCTTC.